This T cell receptor beta chain was profiled in a study of OX40 agonist ivuxolimab in advanced cancers. Turning to the study itself: Anti-PD-1, anti-PD-L1 or anti-CTLA-4 therapy given earlier was allowed, and 35% to 50% had some. Partial responses were seen in three patients, one with hepatocellular carcinoma and two with cutaneous melanoma.

Points from the study as a whole: Clonal expansion in partial responders at 0.1-3.0 mg/kg ranked among the lowest. Expanded clones were, on average, more numerous in CD8+ T cells than in CD4+.

Details on this clone: The antigen is not known.

Sequencing was performed with immunoSEQ multiplex PCR; in TCRdb, only in-frame clones are kept and a portion is missing. The sample yields about 18,000 clones, 80% to 90% seen once. This material consisted of CD4+ or CD8+ T cells sorted from blood, taken in a trial of the OX40 agonist ivuxolimab. The TCR comes from an adult with an advanced solid tumor such as melanoma, head and neck, liver or kidney cancer.

DNA for the CDR3: TGCGCCAGCAGCGGGACAGGGCTCAATGAGCAGTTCTTC. Its protein is CASSGTGLNEQFF. V usage is TRBV5-1 and J usage is TRBJ2-1, with TRBD1 identical over 9 bases. The trim removed 4 bases at V and 6 bases at J, leaving 2 bases unmatched. The CDR3 is 13 residues long. Germline-derived CDR1 and CDR2 are SGHRS and YFSETQ.